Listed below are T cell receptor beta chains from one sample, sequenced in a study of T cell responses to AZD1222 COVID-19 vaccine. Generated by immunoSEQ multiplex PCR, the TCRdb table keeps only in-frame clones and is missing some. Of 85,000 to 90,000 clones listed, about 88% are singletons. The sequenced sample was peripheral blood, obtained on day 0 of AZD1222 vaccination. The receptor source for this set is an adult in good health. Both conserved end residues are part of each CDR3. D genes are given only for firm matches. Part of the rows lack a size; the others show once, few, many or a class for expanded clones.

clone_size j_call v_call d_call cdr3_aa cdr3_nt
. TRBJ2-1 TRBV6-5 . CASRLRDSYNEQFF TGTGCCAGCAGGCTCCGGGACTCCTACAATGAGCAGTTCTTC
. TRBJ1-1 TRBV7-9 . CASSPGSAMNTEAFF TGTGCCAGCAGCCCCGGATCCGCAATGAACACTGAAGCTTTCTTT
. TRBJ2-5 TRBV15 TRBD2 CATSRDGLAGGTKTQYF TGTGCCACCAGCAGGGACGGACTAGCGGGGGGTACCAAGACCCAGTACTTC
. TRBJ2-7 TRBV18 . CASSPGMSSYEQYF TGTGCCAGCTCACCAGGGATGAGCTCCTACGAGCAGTACTTC
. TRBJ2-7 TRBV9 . CASSVAGGHAYEQYF TGTGCCAGCAGCGTAGCCGGGGGGCACGCCTACGAGCAGTACTTC
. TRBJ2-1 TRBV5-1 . CASSRTDSYNEQFF TGCGCCAGCAGCCGGACAGACAGCTACAATGAGCAGTTCTTC
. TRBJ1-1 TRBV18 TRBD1 CASSPDRIEAFF TGTGCCAGCTCACCGGACAGGATAGAAGCTTTCTTT
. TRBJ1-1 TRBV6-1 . CASSERENTEAFF TGTGCCAGCAGTGAGAGGGAGAACACTGAAGCTTTCTTT
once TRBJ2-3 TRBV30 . CAWGWGIGTDTQYF TGTGCCTGGGGGTGGGGGATAGGCACAGATACGCAGTATTTT
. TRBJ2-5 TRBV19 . CASSINRVETQYF TGTGCCAGTAGTATTAACAGGGTAGAGACCCAGTACTTC
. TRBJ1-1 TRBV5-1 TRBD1 CASSLGTGAMNTEAFF TGCGCCAGCAGCTTGGGGACAGGGGCCATGAACACTGAAGCTTTCTTT
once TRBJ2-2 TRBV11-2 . CASSARALNVGELFF TGTGCCAGCAGCGCCAGAGCTCTGAACGTCGGGGAGCTGTTTTTT
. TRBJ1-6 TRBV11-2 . CASSPSAVGSPLHF TGTGCCAGCAGCCCCTCAGCGGTGGGTTCACCCCTCCACTTT
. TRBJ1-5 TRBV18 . CASSYRTDQPQHF TGTGCCAGCTCCTATAGGACAGATCAGCCCCAGCATTTT
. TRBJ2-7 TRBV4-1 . CASSSGNYEQYF TGCGCCAGCAGCTCTGGAAATTACGAGCAGTACTTC
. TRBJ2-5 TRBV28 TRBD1 CASSSPPGQGRGETQYF TGTGCCAGCAGTTCCCCACCCGGACAGGGTCGGGGGGAGACCCAGTACTTC
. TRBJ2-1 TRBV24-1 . CATSESGRLDEQFF TGTGCCACCAGTGAGTCCGGGAGACTAGATGAGCAGTTCTTC
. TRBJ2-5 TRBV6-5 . CASSSQDRQETQYF TGTGCCAGCAGTTCCCAGGACAGACAAGAGACCCAGTACTTC
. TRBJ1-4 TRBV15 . CATSRDDSQGIIVGTNEKLFF TGTGCCACCAGCAGAGATGATAGCCAGGGAATAATTGTAGGAACTAATGAAAAACTGTTTTTT
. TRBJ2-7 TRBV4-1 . CASSQDLTEHAYEQYF TGCGCCAGCAGCCAAGATTTAACAGAGCATGCCTACGAGCAGTACTTC
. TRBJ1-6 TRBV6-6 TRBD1 CASSGDRGVHNSPLHF TGTGCCAGCAGTGGGGACAGGGGAGTCCATAATTCACCCCTCCACTTT
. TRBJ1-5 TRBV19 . CASSIKSNGQPQHF TGTGCCAGTAGTATTAAGTCTAACGGTCAGCCCCAGCATTTT
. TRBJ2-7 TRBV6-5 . CASRAGLGSYEQYF TGTGCCAGCAGGGCGGGGCTTGGCTCCTACGAGCAGTACTTC
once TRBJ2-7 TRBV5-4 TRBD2 CASSLGLAGAEQYF TGTGCCAGCAGCTTGGGCCTAGCGGGAGCCGAGCAGTACTTC
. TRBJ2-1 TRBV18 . CASSPTDNEQFF TGTGCCAGCTCACCAACAGACAATGAGCAGTTCTTC
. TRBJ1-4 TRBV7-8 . CASSLAGLRTNEKLFF TGTGCCAGCAGCTTAGCGGGCCTCCGGACTAATGAAAAACTGTTTTTT
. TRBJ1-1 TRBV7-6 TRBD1 CASSRTGEVVSNEAFF TGTGCCAGCAGCAGGACAGGGGAGGTCGTTTCCAATGAAGCTTTCTTT
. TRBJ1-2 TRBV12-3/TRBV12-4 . CASSSTGEYGYTF TGTGCCAGCAGTTCAACAGGTGAATATGGCTACACCTTC
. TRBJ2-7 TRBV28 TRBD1 CASSLNQGVLYF TGTGCCAGCAGTTTAAACCAGGGGGTGCTGTACTTC
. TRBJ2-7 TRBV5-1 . CASSPRFGGSYEQYF TGCGCCAGCAGTCCCCGCTTTGGGGGCTCCTACGAGCAGTACTTC
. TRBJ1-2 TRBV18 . CASSPPSDSYGYTF TGTGCCAGCTCACCACCGTCAGATTCCTATGGCTACACCTTC
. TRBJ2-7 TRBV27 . CASSLSVGAEPGEQYF TGTGCCAGCAGTTTATCGGTCGGGGCGGAGCCTGGCGAGCAGTACTTC
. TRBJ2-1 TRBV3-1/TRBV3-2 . CASSQQGSGEQFF TGTGCCAGCAGCCAACAGGGTTCGGGTGAGCAGTTCTTC
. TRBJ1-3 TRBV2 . CASRGREAFSGNTIYF TGTGCCAGCAGGGGGAGGGAGGCCTTCTCTGGAAACACCATATATTTT
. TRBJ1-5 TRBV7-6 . CASSQEGGYSNQPQHF TGTGCCAGCAGCCAAGAAGGGGGGTATAGCAATCAGCCCCAGCATTTT
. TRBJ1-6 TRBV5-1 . CASSLELGGYSPLHF TGCGCCAGCAGCTTGGAGCTGGGCGGTTATTCACCCCTCCACTTT
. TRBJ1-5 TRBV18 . CASSPQEGFGNQPQHF TGTGCCAGCTCACCACAGGAAGGGTTTGGCAATCAGCCCCAGCATTTT
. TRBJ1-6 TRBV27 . CASSSSSYNSPLHF TGTGCCAGCAGTTCCAGCTCCTATAATTCACCCCTCCACTTT
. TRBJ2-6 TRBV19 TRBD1 CASRKQRTGTGPGANVLTF TGTGCCAGTAGGAAACAGAGGACAGGTACTGGACCTGGGGCCAACGTCCTGACTTTC
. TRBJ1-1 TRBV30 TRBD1 CAWSPWQGADTEAFF TGTGCCTGGAGTCCCTGGCAGGGGGCAGACACTGAAGCTTTCTTT
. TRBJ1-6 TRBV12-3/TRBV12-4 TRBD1 CASRDSVLPLHF TGTGCCAGCCGGGACAGTGTTTTACCCCTCCACTTT
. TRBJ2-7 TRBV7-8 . CASSLGLFLDLGEQYF TGTGCCAGCAGCCTAGGACTGTTTTTGGACTTAGGGGAGCAGTACTTC
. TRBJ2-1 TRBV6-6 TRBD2 CASSPSRPLAGLYNEQFF TGTGCCAGCAGTCCCTCTCGACCCCTAGCGGGGCTCTACAATGAGCAGTTCTTC
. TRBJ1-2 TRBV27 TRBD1 CASSPDGTAYGYTF TGTGCCAGCAGTCCGGATGGGACAGCCTATGGCTACACCTTC
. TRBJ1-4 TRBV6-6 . CASSYKGGKEKLFF TGTGCCAGCAGTTATAAGGGGGGAAAGGAAAAACTGTTTTTT
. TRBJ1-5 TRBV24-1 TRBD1 CATSAGTGGYSNQPQHF TGTGCCACCAGTGCGGGGACAGGGGGGTATAGCAATCAGCCCCAGCATTTT
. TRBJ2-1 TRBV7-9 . CASSLGAAVNNEQFF TGTGCCAGCAGCTTAGGGGCGGCGGTCAACAATGAGCAGTTCTTC
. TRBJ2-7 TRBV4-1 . CASSLRDTNSYEQYF TGCGCCAGCAGTCTAAGGGACACGAATTCCTACGAGCAGTACTTC
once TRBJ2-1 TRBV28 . CASSFQGYRTSSYNEQFF TGTGCCAGCAGTTTCCAAGGCTACCGGACAAGCTCCTACAATGAGCAGTTCTTC
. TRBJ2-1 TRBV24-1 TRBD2 CATSDLLAGGPQFF TGTGCCACCAGTGATTTGTTAGCGGGAGGGCCCCAGTTCTTC
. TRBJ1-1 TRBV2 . CASSSTADTEAFF TGTGCCAGCTCCTCAACAGCGGACACTGAAGCTTTCTTT
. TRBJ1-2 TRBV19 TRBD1 CASSTHRDRNVYGYTF TGTGCCAGTAGTACACACCGGGACAGGAATGTCTATGGCTACACCTTC
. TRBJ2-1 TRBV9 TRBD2 CASGRTSGGVDEQFF TGTGCCAGCGGTAGGACTAGCGGGGGGGTTGATGAGCAGTTCTTC